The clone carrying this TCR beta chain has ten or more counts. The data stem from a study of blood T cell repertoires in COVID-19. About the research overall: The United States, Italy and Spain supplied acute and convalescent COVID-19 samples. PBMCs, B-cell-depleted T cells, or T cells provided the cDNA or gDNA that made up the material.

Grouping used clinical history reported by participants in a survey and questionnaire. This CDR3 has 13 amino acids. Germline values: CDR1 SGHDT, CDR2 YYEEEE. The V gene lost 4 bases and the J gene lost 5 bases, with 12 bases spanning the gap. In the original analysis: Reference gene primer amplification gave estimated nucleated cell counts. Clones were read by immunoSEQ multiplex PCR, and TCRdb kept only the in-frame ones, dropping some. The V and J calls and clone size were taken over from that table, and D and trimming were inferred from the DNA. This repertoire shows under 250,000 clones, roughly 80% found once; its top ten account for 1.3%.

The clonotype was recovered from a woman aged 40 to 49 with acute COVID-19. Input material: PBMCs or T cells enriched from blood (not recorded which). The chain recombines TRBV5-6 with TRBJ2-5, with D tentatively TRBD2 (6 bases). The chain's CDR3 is CASSRGGRETQYF. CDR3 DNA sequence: TGTGCCAGCAGCCGAGGAGGGAGGGAGACCCAGTACTTC.